The 25 T cell receptor beta chains below come from one sample, sequenced in a study of blood T cells in healthy people across ages. Combining a sample-barcoded 5' primer with a J-beta primer mix, a second PCR ran for 7 to 11 cycles. TCRdb reprocessed the 5' RACE reads with MiXCR, giving one entry per CDR3 protein. The data hold approximately 780,000 distinct CDR3 sequences, with around 25% observed a single time. These same data were also listed under a study on T cells of mothers and their children.

The sequencing input was blood. These receptors were collected from a boy between 10 and 17 years old in good health.

This chain connects TRBV5-1 to TRBJ2-1; 7 nucleotides line up with TRBD1. The V gene's germline CDR1 is SGHRS and CDR2 YFSETQ. The CDR3 runs to 14 residues. V shed 4 bases and J 4 bases; nucleotides not matched to a gene: 5. The CDR3 sequence is CASSQGTEYNEQFF. The CDR3 region has the DNA TGCGCCAGCAGCCAAGGGACAGAGTACAATGAGCAGTTCTTC.

V is TRBV7-3 and J is TRBJ2-2; 9 nucleotides agree with TRBD1. Germline V gene lookup returns CDR1 SGHTA and CDR2 FQGTGA. This CDR3 has 17 amino acids. Germline trimming cut 1 base from V and 6 bases from J; bases unmatched to any gene: 9. The CDR3 coding sequence is TGTGCCAGCAGCTTAAACCGGGACAGGGTTTATTCCGGGGAGCTGTTTTTT. Protein: CASSLNRDRVYSGELFF.

The sample holds many counts of this clonotype. The chain is built from TRBV20-1 and TRBJ1-1, with D possibly TRBD1 on 5 matching bases. The length of the CDR3 is 17 residues. V lost 6 bases and J 1 base, leaving 24 bases between the germline ends. Per germline, CDR1 DFQATT and CDR2 SNEGSKA (reference sequence). Here the CDR3 DNA reads TGCAGTGCCCCTGGGGGTCCCCTCCGTGCGGGGAACACTGAAGCTTTCTTT. It codes for CSAPGGPLRAGNTEAFF.

In the case of this clonotype: A junction boundary mismatches the germline segment, possibly from a read error. The rearrangement links TRBV25-1 to TRBJ2-1, with D tentatively TRBD2 (5 bases). Germline CDR1 MGHDK, CDR2 SYGVNS. The CDR3 runs to 16 residues. The chain's CDR3 is CASSGPGILGDNEQFF. The CDR3 nucleotides are TGCGCCAGCAGTGGCCCCGGGATCCTGGGAGACAATGAGCAGTTCTTC.

There are a few counts of this clonotype. With a much larger clone just one base away, this may be a read error. The chain uses TRBV12-3 or TRBV12-4 and TRBJ2-5; no clear D gene. The J call may be faulty, since TRBJ2-1 better matches the DNA end. The CDR3 length is 15 residues. The DNA of the CDR3 is TGTGCCAGCAGCCCCGGGCTCAGGTCTAGGTATGGGCAGTTCTTC. It codes for CASSPGLRSRYGQFF.

The chain has TRBV19 and TRBJ1-1; D possibly corresponds to TRBD1 (5 bases). CDR1 LNHDA and CDR2 SQIVND come from the germline V gene (reference sequence). V was trimmed by 3 bases and J by 14 bases, leaving 25 bases between them. CDR3 length: 15 residues. The CDR3 protein is CASSILAGPLIERFF. Here the CDR3 DNA reads TGTGCCAGTAGTATTTTGGCGGGGCCACTGATTGAGCGCTTCTTT.

V and J are TRBV28 and TRBJ1-2, with D uncertain. V was trimmed by 10 bases and J by 8 bases, leaving 20 bases between them. CDR3 length: 13 residues. Germline values: CDR1 MDHEN, CDR2 SYDVKM. CDR3 nucleotides: TGTGCCATTCCTAGGCGGGATAGAGGCGGCTACACCTTC. Translated: CAIPRRDRGGYTF.

A few counts support this clonotype. The chain carries TRBV6-5 and TRBJ2-5; a weak D match, TRBD2 (6 bases). The J call may be faulty, since TRBJ2-1 better matches the DNA end. This CDR3 has 13 amino acids. Germline lookup yields CDR1 MNHEY and CDR2 SVGAGI. In nucleotides, the CDR3 is TGTGCCAGCAGTTACACGGGGAGGAATGAGCAGTTCTTC. This encodes CASSYTGRNEQFF.

In this sample, this clonotype turned up a few times. This clone may be a read error of a much larger clone one base away. The chain has TRBV20-1 and TRBJ1-5; 7 bases match TRBD1. The CDR3 extends over 15 amino acids. The V gene's germline CDR1 is DFQATT and CDR2 SNEGSKA (reference sequence). In nucleotides, the CDR3 is TGCAGTACTAGAGCTATAGGGGGCGCCGGCCAGCCCCAGCATTTT. It codes for CSTRAIGGAGQPQHF.

This rearrangement joins TRBV29-1 to TRBJ2-5; D might be TRBD1 (5 bases). The CDR3 sequence is 13 residues long. Trimming pared 6 bases from V and 1 base from J, leaving 12 bases between. The germline V gene has CDR1 SQVTM and CDR2 ANQGSEA. The CDR3: CSVATVSQETQYF. The CDR3 coding sequence is TGCAGCGTAGCGACAGTCTCCCAAGAGACCCAGTACTTC. The full variable domain, in which reference TRBV29-1 and TRBJ2-5 provide the parts outside the CDR3, is SAVISQKPSRDICQRGTSLTIQCQVDSQVTMMFWYRQQPGQSLTLIATANQGSEATYESGFVIDKFPISRPNLTFSTLTVSNMSPEDSSIYLCSVATVSQETQYFGPGTRLLVL.

This chain connects TRBV10-3 to TRBJ1-1; possible D gene TRBD1, 6 bases. Trimming left V 10 bases short and J 4 bases short, with 19 bases between. CDR3 length equals 14 residues. The V gene's germline CDR1 is ENHRY and CDR2 SYGVKD. The CDR3 spells CASDTGTSSTEAFF. In nucleotides, the CDR3 is TGTGCCAGCGATACAGGGACTAGTAGCACTGAAGCTTTCTTT.

This clonotype has only a few counts. This sequence joins TRBV4-2 and TRBJ1-2; D not resolved. V lost 1 base and J lost 5, with 8 bases in between. CDR1 is LGHNA and CDR2 is YNFKEQ in the germline V gene. The CDR3 loop spans 13 amino acids. CDR3 sequence reads: CASSQGVEYGYTF. DNA for the CDR3: TGTGCCAGCAGCCAAGGCGTCGAGTATGGCTACACCTTC.

The rearrangement uses TRBV12-3 or TRBV12-4 and TRBJ2-5, with D perhaps matching TRBD2 (5 bases). The J call may be incorrect, as the DNA end agrees better with TRBJ2-7. The CDR3 totals 15 residues. The CDR3, as DNA: TGTGCCAGCAGTTTCGTAGGGAGATCCTCCTACGAGCAGTACTTC. This codes for CASSFVGRSSYEQYF.

The V call is TRBV20-1, the J call TRBJ2-5; possibly TRBD2 for D (5 bases). CDR1 DFQATT and CDR2 SNEGSKA come from the germline V gene (reference sequence). Deletions cut 1 base from V and 5 bases from J, with 14 bases between. This CDR3 comprises 14 residues. The CDR3 protein is CSARAPTRRETQYF. In nucleotides, the CDR3 is TGCAGTGCTAGAGCCCCTACCCGGAGGGAGACCCAGTACTTC.

This clonotype was seen more than once but under ten times. The junction departs from germline at one end; a sequencing error may be responsible. This chain joins TRBV5-1 and TRBJ2-5; a weak D match, TRBD1 (6 bases). The J call is uncertain, as TRBJ2-1 better fits the DNA end. Germline CDR1 is SGHRS and CDR2 is YFSETQ. This CDR3 region has 16 residues. The chain's CDR3 is CASSSVVPGAYNGQFF. CDR3 coding DNA: TGCGCCAGCAGCTCCGTTGTGCCAGGGGCCTACAATGGGCAGTTCTTC.

The chain is built from TRBV24-1 and TRBJ2-2; 13 positions agree with TRBD2. The trim removed 5 bases at V and 0 bases at J, leaving 8 bases unmatched. This CDR3 has 19 amino acids. Germline CDR1 reads KGHDR; CDR2 reads SFDVKD. CDR3 protein: CATSAPGTSGDANTGELFF. The CDR3 DNA reads TGTGCCACCAGTGCCCCCGGGACTAGCGGGGACGCGAACACCGGGGAGCTGTTTTTT.

This clonotype was observed a few times. V usage is TRBV30 and J usage is TRBJ2-2; possibly TRBD1 for D (5 bases). Germline lookup yields CDR1 GTSNPN and CDR2 SVGIG (reference sequence). Trimming removed 4 bases at V and 5 bases at J, with 5 bases between. CDR3 size: 11 residues. The CDR3 reads CAWTGTGELFF. For the CDR3, the DNA is TGTGCCTGGACAGGGACCGGGGAGCTGTTTTTT.

The CDR3 sequence is CASSQDTSELKNIQYF. The CDR3 DNA reads TGTGCCAGCAGCCAAGATACTAGCGAGCTCAAAAACATTCAGTACTTC. The chain links TRBV4-2 to TRBJ2-4, with 7 bases matching TRBD2. Germline lookup yields CDR1 LGHNA and CDR2 YNFKEQ. The ends lost 0 bases at V and 3 bases at J; junction bases unmatched: 5. This CDR3 is 16 amino acids long.

This clonotype turned up a few times. The chain carries TRBV5-1 and TRBJ1-1; D gene uncertain. With 2 bases removed from V and 5 bases from J, the gap between germline ends came to 10 bases. This CDR3 has 13 residues. Germline V lookup: CDR1 SGHRS, CDR2 YFSETQ. The CDR3 region is CASSFNQMTEAFF. CDR3 DNA: TGCGCCAGCAGCTTCAATCAGATGACTGAAGCTTTCTTT.

This clonotype was observed a few times. This chain joins TRBV3-1 and TRBJ1-2, with TRBD1 matching 10 bases. CDR1 is LGHDT and CDR2 is YNNKEL in the germline V gene (reference sequence). The CDR3 has 16 amino acids. Germline trimming cut 5 bases from V and 11 bases from J; bases unmatched to any gene: 17. The DNA for the CDR3 is TGTGCCAGCAGCAGAACTTGGGACAGGGGACCCAGTACATACACCTTC. Its protein product is CASSRTWDRGPSTYTF. The whole variable domain, filled in from reference TRBV3-1 and TRBJ1-2, reads DTAVSQTPKYLVTQMGNDKSIKCEQNLGHDTMYWYKQDSKKFLKIMFSYNNKELIINETVPNRFSPKSPDKAHLNLHINSLELGDSAVYFCASSRTWDRGPSTYTFGSGTRLTVV.

The J gene is TRBJ1-6, the V gene TRBV12-3 or TRBV12-4, with D unresolved. The CDR3 spans 14 residues. Trimming took 6 bases from V and 4 from J, leaving 10 bases between them. This CDR3 is CASSTDGYNSPLHF. Written as DNA, the CDR3 is TGTGCCAGCAGCACCGACGGTTATAATTCACCCCTCCACTTT.

This clonotype was counted a few times. CDR3 DNA sequence: TGCAGTGCTAGAGATTTTATTCCCGGCAATGAGCAGTTCTTC. This encodes CSARDFIPGNEQFF. The gene calls are TRBV20-1 and TRBJ2-1; D ambiguous. This CDR3 region has 14 residues. The germline V gene has CDR1 DFQATT and CDR2 SNEGSKA (reference sequence). Trimming removed 0 bases from V and 6 bases from J, with 12 bases in between.

For this clonotype: At one boundary the junction diverges from the germline segment, which might be a read error. The chain couples TRBV6-2 or TRBV6-3 to TRBJ2-6, with D maybe TRBD1 (6 bases). Germline values: CDR1 MNHEY, CDR2 SVGEGT. CDR3 length: 17 amino acids. Written as DNA, the CDR3 is TGTGTCAGCAGTTACTCGACAGGTCTATCTGGGGCCAACGTCCTGACTTTC. It specifies CVSSYSTGLSGANVLTF.

This clonotype was recorded a few times. Here the CDR3 DNA reads TGCAGCGGCGGGAGTTCCTACGAGCAGTACTTC. This codes for CSGGSSYEQYF. This sequence joins TRBV20-1 and TRBJ2-7; 7 positions match TRBD2. CDR1 DFQATT and CDR2 SNEGSKA come from the germline V gene (reference sequence). The CDR3 is 11 amino acids.

This chain joins TRBV6-2 or TRBV6-3 and TRBJ2-5, with 11 bases aligning to TRBD2. The J call may be wrong; the DNA end is better matched by TRBJ2-1. Looked up from germline, CDR1 is MNHEY and CDR2 is SVGEGT. This CDR3 spans 14 amino acids. This CDR3 reads CASSLTSGAGEQFF. Written as DNA, the CDR3 is TGTGCCAGCAGCCTGACTAGCGGGGCGGGTGAGCAGTTCTTC.